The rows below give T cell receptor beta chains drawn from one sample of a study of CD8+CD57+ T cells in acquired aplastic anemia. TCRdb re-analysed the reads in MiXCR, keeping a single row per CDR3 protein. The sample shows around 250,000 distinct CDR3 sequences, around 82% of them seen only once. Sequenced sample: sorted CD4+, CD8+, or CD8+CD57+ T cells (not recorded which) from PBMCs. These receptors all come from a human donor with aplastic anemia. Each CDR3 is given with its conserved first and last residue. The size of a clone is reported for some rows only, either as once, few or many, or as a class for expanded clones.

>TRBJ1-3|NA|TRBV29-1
CSVADRSSGNTIYF
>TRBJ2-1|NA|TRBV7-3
CASSFKRSGGRAQQFF
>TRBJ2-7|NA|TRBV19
CASRTGYEQYF
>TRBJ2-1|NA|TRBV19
CASSIASAAYNEQFF
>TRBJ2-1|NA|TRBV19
CASSKGGGNDQDQQFF
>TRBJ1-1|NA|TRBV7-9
CASSFDRSGRSDEFF
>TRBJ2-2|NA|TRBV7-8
CASSLAGGTDGEYFF
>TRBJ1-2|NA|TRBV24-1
CATSDNSGGLGYTF
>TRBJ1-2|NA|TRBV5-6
CASSLEGGRDYGYTF
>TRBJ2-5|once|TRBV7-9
CASSFQRREGTDEF
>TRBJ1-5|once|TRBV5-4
CASSFTSGTGGTQPQHF
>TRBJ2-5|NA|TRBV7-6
CASSLAHGTNETQYF
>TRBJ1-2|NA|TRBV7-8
CATEPWTNYGYTF
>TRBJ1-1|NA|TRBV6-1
CASSPGQGDPAFF
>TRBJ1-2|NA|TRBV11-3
CASSPGPGLYTF
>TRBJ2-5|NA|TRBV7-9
CASSLALEQQETQF
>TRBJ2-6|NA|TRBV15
CATSRGTLGGANVLTF
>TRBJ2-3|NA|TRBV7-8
CASSLAADTDTF
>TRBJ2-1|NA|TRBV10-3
CAISDSGTKYNEQFF
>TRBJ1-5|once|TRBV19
CASSIDRDQPQHF
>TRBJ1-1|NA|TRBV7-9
CASRLTGGEGTEAFF
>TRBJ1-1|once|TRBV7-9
CASSLGSGLTEAFF
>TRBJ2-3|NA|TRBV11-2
CASRPPGLEADTQYF
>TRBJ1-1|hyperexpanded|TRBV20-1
CSASSWGRKNTEAFF